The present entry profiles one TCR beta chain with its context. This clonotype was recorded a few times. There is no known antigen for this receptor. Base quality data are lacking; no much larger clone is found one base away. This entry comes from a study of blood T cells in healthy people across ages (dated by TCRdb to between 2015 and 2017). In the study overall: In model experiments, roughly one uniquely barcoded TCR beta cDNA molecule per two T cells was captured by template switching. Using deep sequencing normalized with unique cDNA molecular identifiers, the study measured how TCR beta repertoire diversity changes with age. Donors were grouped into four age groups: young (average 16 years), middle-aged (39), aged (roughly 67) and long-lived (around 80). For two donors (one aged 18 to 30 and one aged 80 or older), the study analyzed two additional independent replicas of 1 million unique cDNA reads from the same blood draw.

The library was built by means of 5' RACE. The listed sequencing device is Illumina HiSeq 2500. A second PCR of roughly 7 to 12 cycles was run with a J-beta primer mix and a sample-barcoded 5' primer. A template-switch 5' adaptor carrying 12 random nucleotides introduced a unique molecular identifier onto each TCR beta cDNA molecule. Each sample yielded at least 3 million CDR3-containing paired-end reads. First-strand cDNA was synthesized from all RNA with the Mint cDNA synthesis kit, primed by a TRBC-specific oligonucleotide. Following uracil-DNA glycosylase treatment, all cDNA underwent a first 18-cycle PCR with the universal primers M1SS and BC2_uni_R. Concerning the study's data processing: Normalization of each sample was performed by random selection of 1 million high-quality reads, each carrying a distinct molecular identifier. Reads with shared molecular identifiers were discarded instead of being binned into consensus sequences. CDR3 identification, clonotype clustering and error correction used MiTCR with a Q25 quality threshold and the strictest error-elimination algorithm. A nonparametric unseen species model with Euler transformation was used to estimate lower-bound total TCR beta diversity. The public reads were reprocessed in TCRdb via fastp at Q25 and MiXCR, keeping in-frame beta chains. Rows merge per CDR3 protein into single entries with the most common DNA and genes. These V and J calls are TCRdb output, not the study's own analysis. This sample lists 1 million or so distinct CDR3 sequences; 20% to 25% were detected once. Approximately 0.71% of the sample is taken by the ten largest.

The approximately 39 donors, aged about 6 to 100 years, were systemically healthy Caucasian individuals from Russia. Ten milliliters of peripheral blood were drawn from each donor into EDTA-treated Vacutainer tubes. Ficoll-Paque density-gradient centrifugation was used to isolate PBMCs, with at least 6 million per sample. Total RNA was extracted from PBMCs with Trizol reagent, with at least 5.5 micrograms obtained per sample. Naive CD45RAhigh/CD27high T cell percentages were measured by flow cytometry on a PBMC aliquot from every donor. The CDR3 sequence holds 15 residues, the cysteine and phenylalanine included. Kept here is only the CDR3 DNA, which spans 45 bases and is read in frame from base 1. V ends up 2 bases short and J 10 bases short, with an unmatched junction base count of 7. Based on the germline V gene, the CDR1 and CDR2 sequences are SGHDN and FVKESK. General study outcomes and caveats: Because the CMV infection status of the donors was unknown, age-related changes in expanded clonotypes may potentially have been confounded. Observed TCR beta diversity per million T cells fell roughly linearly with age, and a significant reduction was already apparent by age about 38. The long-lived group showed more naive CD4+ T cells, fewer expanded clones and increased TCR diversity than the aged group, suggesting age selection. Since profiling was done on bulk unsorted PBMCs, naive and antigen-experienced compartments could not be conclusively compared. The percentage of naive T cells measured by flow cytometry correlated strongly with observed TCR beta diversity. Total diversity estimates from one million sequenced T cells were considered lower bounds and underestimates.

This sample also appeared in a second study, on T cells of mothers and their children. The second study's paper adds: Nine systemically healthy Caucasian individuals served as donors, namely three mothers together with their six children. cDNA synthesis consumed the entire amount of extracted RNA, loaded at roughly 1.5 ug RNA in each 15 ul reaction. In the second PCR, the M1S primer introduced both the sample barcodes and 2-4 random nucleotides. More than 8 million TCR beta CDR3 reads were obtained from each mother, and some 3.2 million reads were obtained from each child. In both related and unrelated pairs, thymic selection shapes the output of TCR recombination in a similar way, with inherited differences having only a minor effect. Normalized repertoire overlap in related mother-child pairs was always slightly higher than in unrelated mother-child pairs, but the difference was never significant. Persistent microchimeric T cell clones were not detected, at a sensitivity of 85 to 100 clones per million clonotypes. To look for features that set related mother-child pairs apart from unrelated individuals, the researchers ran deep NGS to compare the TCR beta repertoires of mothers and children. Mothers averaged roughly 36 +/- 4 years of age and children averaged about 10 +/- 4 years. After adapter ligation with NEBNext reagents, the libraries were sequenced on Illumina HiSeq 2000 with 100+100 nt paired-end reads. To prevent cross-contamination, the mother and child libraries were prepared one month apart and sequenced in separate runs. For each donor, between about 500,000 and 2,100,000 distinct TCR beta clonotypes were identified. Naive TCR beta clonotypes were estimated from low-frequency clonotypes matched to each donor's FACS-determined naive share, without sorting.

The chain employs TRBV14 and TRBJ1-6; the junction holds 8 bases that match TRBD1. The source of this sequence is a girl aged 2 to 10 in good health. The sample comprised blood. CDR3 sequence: CASSQLRQGASPLHF. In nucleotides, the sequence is TGTGCCAGCAGCCAATTGAGGCAGGGGGCATCACCCCTCCACTTT.